Sequencing of this TCR beta chain was carried out in a study of monozygotic twins with cystic fibrosis. Worth noting for this clone: What it recognizes is unknown.

Produced via immunoSEQ multiplex PCR; TCRdb's table is partial and in-frame only. The data hold 14,000 to 15,000 clones, with roughly 81% observed a single time. In germline, CDR1 is MNHEY, CDR2 SVGAGI. J gave up 7 bases and V 5 bases, and 12 bases lay outside the gene matches. The CDR3 contains 15 residues. The study, taken as a whole, reports: Monozygotic CF twin pairs shared significantly more nucleotide-identical clonotypes than unrelated CF individuals did. V usage most resembled the co-twin in 13 of 16 pairs. The repertoire was suggested to be naive-dominated, clonality median about 0.0094.

The sequence came from a boy younger than 18 with cystic fibrosis. The V gene is TRBV6-5, the J gene TRBJ1-2; 8 bases are a match to TRBD1. The specimen sequenced was blood. The CDR3 protein is CASSQTGVAGLGYTF. The DNA for the CDR3 is TGTGCCAGCAGTCAGACAGGGGTTGCAGGTCTTGGCTACACCTTC.